The 2 T cell receptor beta chains listed next were all sequenced from one sample in a study of beta chain features in type 1 diabetes. Expressed TCRB transcripts got sequenced, as all isolated RNA was reverse transcribed. This table comes from immunoSEQ multiplex PCR, and its TCRdb copy is limited to in-frame clones, with some not included. The data hold hundreds of thousands of clones, with 10% to 15% observed a single time. The sequencing input was naive CD4+ T cells from blood. All receptors derive from a man aged 18-30 years in good health.

The V gene is TRBV18, the J gene TRBJ1-2; D gene uncertain. The length of the CDR3 is 15 residues. V dropped 3 bases and J dropped 2 bases, with 13 bases sitting between them. CDR1 and CDR2 from the germline V gene are KGHSH and LQKENI. CDR3 sequence (DNA): TGTGCCAGCTCACCCGAGGGCGCCTTGAACTATGGCTACACCTTC. Protein sequence: CASSPEGALNYGYTF.

V usage is TRBV7-8 and J usage is TRBJ2-4; TRBD2 aligns across 7 bases. V was clipped by 2 bases and J by 8 bases; unmatched bases: 9. The length of the CDR3 is 15 residues. Germline CDR1 SGHVS, CDR2 FQNEAQ. The CDR3 sequence is CASSLNGGGRDIQYF. CDR3 coding DNA: TGTGCCAGCAGCTTAAATGGCGGGGGTAGGGACATTCAGTACTTC.